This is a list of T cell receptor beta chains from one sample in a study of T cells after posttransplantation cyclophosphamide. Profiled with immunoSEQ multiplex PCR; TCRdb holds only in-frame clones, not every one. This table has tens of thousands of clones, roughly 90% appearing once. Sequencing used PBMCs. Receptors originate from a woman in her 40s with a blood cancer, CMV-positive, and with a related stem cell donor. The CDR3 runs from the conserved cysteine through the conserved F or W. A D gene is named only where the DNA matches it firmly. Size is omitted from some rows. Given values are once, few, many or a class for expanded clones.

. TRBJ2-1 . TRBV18 TGTGCCAGCTCAGAGCGGGGGCCCGACAGGGAGTCCTACAATGAGCAGTTCTTC CASSERGPDRESYNEQFF
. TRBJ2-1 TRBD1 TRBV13 TGTGCCAGCAGCTATAACAAAGGGGGCGCGGTAGGAAATGAGCAGTTCTTC CASSYNKGGAVGNEQFF
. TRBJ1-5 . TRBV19 TGTGCCAGTAGTATATACGGCCAGCGCGATTATAGCAATCAGCCCCAGCATTTT CASSIYGQRDYSNQPQHF
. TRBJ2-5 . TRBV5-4 TGTGCCAGCAGCTTTGTGATGACAAGGACTTGGTTGGATCCACAAGAGACCCAGTACTTC CASSFVMTRTWLDPQETQYF
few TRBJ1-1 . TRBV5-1 TGCGCCAGCAGCGCGGGGGGGCGACTCACTGAAGCTTTCTTT CASSAGGRLTEAFF
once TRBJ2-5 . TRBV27 TGTGCCAGCAGTTTAAACAGATATCAAGAGACCCAGTACTTC CASSLNRYQETQYF
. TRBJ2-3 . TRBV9 TGTGCCAGCAGCGTAGGCAGTTCGGGCAGGGGAACAGATACGCAGTATTTT CASSVGSSGRGTDTQYF
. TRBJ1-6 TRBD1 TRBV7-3 TGTGCCAGCAGCTCCGGGGACAGGGGATCACCCCTCCACTTT CASSSGDRGSPLHF
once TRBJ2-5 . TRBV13 TGTGCCAGCAGCTACCCCTCGGCGGGCCAAGAGACCCAGTACTTC CASSYPSAGQETQYF
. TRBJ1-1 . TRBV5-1 TGCGCCAGCAGCTTGGCAGTGTCAGGTGGGCCCCACACTGAAGCTTTCTTT CASSLAVSGGPHTEAFF
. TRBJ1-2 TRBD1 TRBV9 TGTGCCAGCAGCGCCCAGACAGGGGTTCGGTATGGCTACACCTTC CASSAQTGVRYGYTF
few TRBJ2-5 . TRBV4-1 TGCGCCAGCAGCCTTTGGCTTCAAGAGACCCAGTACTTC CASSLWLQETQYF
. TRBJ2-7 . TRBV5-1 TGCGCCAGCAGCTCGTATAGGGACTGGGGAAGCGAGCAGTACTTC CASSSYRDWGSEQYF
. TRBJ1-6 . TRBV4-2 TGTGCCAGCAGCCAAGATCTTCCATACGGGACCCTCCACTTT CASSQDLPYGTLHF
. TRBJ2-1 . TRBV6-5 TGTGCCAGCAGTTACTCGGGCAGATACAATGAGCAGTTCTTC CASSYSGRYNEQFF
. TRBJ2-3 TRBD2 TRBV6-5 TGTGCCAGCAGAACGGGGGGGGCCAGAAGAGATACGCAGTATTTT CASRTGGARRDTQYF
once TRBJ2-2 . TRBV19 TGTGCCAGTAGTATGCGGCGAGGCGGGGAGCTGTTTTTT CASSMRRGGELFF
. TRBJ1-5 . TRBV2 TGTGCCAGCGCCCCTGGAGGGGTCAATCAGCCCCAGCATTTT CASAPGGVNQPQHF
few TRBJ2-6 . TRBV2 TGTGCCAGCAGCTATTCTGGGGCCAACGTCCTGACTTTC CASSYSGANVLTF
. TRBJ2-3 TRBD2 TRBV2 TGTGCCAGCAGGATAGCGGGGGGGAGGAATACGCAGTATTTT CASRIAGGRNTQYF
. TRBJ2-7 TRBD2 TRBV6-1 TGTGCCAGCAGTGGACTAGCGGGGGGGAGCTCCTACGAGCAGTACTTC CASSGLAGGSSYEQYF
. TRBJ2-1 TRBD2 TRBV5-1 TGCGCCAGCAGCTCGACCACTAGCGGGGGGGCCCCTGAGCAGTTCTTC CASSSTTSGGAPEQFF
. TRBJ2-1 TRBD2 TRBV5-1 TGCGCCAGCAGCTTAAGCGGGGGCTACAATGAGCAGTTCTTC CASSLSGGYNEQFF
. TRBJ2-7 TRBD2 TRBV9 TGTGCCAGCAGCGTAGAGGGACTAGCGGAAGACGAGCAGTACTTC CASSVEGLAEDEQYF
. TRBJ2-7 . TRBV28 TGTGCCAGCAGTTTTCCGGGAGTACAAAGATACGAGCAGTACTTC CASSFPGVQRYEQYF
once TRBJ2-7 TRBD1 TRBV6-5 TGTGCCAGCAGTTACTCACCGGGACAGCCTTTCTCCGAGCAGTACTTC CASSYSPGQPFSEQYF
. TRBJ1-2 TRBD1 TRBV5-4 TGTGCCAGCAGCTTCCCCACAGGGACAGATTTATATGGCTACACCTTC CASSFPTGTDLYGYTF
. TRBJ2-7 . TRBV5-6 TGTGCCAGCAGCCTGTATCATGGAGACGAGCAGTACTTC CASSLYHGDEQYF
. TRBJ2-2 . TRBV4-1 TGCGCCAGCAGCCAAGAGCGTTCTATCCCCACCGGGGAGCTGTTTTTT CASSQERSIPTGELFF
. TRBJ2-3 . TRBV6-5 TGTGCCAGCAGTTACTCGGCCGGGGTGGCAGATACGCAGTATTTT CASSYSAGVADTQYF
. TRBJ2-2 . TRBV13 TGTGCCAGCAGCTTAGGCCGGATAGGGGAATCACGGAGTACCGGGGAGCTGTTTTTT CASSLGRIGESRSTGELFF
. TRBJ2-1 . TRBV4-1 TGCGCCAGCAGCCAAAATATCCTTTCGAGCTCCTACAATGAGCAGTTCTTC CASSQNILSSSYNEQFF
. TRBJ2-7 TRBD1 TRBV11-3 TGTGCCAGCAGCCCTGGGACAGGGAAAGGCTACGAGCAGTACTTC CASSPGTGKGYEQYF
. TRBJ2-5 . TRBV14 TGTGCCAGCAGCCAAGAGGGTAGAGCGCATGAGACCCAGTACTTC CASSQEGRAHETQYF
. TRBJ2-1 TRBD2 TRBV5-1 TGCGCCAGCAGCCGGGGACTAGCGGGACAGGGCAATGAGCAGTTCTTC CASSRGLAGQGNEQFF
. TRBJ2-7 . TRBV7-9 TGTGCCAGCAGACGTGGCAGCTCCTACGAGCAGTACTTC CASRRGSSYEQYF
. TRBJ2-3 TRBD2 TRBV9 TGTGCCAGCAGCGTAGCCCCTCGGACTAGCGGGGGGGCAGATACGCAGTATTTT CASSVAPRTSGGADTQYF
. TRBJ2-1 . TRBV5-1 TGCGCCAGCAGCTTACTGGACAGTACCTACAATGAGCAGTTCTTC CASSLLDSTYNEQFF
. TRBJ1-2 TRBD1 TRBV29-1 TGCAGCGTTGACATCAAGGGACAGATGATGCTCTATGGCTACACCTTC CSVDIKGQMMLYGYTF
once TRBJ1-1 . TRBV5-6 TGTGCCAGCAGCTTGCGGGAAGACACTGAAGCTTTCTTT CASSLREDTEAFF
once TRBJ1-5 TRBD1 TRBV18 TGTGCCAGCTCACCGGGACAGGGACAAAATCAGCCCCAGCATTTT CASSPGQGQNQPQHF
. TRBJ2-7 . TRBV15 TGTGCCACCAGCAGAGTTGGGGCCCCCTACGAGCAGTACTTC CATSRVGAPYEQYF
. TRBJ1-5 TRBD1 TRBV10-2 TGCGCCAGCAGTGAGTCAGGGGGCGGTAATCAGCCCCAGCATTTT CASSESGGGNQPQHF
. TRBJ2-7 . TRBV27 TGTGCCAGCCACCGGCGGAACCCCGAGCAGTACTTC CASHRRNPEQYF
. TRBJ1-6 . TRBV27 TGTGCCAGCAGTCCCGGGTGGAATTTGGGTTCACCCCTCCACTTT CASSPGWNLGSPLHF